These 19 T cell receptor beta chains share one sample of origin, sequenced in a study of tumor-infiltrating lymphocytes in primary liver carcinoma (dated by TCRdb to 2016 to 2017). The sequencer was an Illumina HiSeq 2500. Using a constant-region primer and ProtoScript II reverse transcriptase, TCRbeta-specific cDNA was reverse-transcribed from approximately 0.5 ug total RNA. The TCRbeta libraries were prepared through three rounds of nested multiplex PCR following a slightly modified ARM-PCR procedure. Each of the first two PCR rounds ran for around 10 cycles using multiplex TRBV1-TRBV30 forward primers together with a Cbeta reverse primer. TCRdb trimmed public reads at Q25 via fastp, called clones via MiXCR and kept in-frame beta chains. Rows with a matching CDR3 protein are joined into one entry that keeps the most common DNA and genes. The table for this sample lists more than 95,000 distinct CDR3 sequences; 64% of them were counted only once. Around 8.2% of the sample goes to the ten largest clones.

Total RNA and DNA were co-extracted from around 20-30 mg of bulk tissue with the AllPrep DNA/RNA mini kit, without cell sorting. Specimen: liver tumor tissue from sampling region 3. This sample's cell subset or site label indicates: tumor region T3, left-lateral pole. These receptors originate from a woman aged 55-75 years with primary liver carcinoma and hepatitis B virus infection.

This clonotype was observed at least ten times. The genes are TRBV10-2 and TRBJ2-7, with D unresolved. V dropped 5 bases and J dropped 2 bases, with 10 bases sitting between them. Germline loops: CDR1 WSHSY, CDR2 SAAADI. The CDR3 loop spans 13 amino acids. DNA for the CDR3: TGCGCCAGCAGTTCTGCCAGACCCTACGAGCAGTACTTC. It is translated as CASSSARPYEQYF.

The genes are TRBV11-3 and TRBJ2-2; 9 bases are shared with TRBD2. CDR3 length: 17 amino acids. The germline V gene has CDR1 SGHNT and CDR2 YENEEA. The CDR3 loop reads CASSLGRLAGSTGELFF. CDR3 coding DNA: TGTGCTAGTAGCTTAGGCAGGCTAGCGGGAAGCACCGGGGAGCTGTTTTTT.

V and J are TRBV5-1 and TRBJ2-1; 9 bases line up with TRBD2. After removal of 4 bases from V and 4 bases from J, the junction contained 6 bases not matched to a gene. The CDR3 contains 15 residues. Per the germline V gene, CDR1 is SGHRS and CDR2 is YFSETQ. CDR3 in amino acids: CASSTRLAAYNEQFF. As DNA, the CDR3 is TGCGCCAGCAGCACTAGACTAGCGGCTTACAATGAGCAGTTCTTC.

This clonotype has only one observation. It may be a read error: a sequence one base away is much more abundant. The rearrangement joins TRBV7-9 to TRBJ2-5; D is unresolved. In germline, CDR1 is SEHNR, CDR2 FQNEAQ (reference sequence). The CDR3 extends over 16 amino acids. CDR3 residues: CACSLVSQRVVETQYF. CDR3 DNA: TGTGCCTGCAGCTTAGTGAGTCAAAGGGTGGTGGAGACCCAGTACTTC.

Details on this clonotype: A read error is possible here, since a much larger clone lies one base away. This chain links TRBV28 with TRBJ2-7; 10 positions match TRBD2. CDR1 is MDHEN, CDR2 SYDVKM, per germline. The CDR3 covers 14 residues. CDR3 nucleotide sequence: TGTGCCAGCAGTTCCTTAGCGGGAGGAGACGACCAGTACTTC. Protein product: CASSSLAGGDDQYF.

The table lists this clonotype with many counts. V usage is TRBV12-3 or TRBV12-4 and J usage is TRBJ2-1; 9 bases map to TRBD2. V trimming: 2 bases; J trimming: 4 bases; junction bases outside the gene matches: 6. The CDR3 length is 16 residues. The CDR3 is CASSLSGGRAYNEQFF. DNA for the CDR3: TGTGCCAGCAGTTTAAGTGGCGGGAGGGCTTACAATGAGCAGTTCTTC.

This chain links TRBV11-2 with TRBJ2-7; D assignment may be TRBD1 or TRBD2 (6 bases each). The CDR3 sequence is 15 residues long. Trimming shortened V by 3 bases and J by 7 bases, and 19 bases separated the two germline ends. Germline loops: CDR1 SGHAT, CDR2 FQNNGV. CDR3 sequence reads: CASSFISQGAGEQYF. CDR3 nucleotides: TGTGCCAGCAGCTTCATCTCACAGGGTGCGGGGGAGCAGTACTTC.

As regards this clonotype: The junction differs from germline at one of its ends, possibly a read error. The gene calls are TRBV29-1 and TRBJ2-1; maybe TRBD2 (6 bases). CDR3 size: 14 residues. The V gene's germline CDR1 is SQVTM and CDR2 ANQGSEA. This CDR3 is CSGVRSGGGNVQFF. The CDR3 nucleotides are TGCAGCGGGGTCCGATCCGGGGGTGGCAATGTGCAGTTCTTC.

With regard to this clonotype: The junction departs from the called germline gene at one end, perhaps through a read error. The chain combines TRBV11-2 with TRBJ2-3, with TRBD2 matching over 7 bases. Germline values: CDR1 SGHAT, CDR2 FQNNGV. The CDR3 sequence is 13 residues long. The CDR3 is CASSLWRGNTQYF. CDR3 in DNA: TGTGCTAGCAGCCTGTGGCGGGGGAATACGCAGTATTTT.

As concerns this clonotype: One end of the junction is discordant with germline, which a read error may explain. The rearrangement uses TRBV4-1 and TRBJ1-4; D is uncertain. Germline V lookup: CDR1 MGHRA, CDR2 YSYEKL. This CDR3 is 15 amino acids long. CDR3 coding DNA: TGCACCAGCAGCCAAGAGGTTCCCTCGAATGAAGAACTGTTTTTT. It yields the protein CTSSQEVPSNEELFF.

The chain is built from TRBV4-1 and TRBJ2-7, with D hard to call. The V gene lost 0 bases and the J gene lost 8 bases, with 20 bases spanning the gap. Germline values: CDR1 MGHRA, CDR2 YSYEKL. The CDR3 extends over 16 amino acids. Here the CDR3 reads CASSQEALGGTHKQYF. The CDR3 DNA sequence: TGCGCCAGCAGCCAAGAAGCCCTTGGCGGTACCCACAAGCAGTACTTC.

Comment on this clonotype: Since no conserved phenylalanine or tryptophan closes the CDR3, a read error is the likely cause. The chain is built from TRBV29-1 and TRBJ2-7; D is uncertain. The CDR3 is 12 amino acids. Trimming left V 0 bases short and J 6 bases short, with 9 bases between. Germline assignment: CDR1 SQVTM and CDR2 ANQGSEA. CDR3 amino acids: CSVEDNGCEQYL. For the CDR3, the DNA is TGCAGCGTTGAAGACAATGGCTGCGAGCAGTACTTG.

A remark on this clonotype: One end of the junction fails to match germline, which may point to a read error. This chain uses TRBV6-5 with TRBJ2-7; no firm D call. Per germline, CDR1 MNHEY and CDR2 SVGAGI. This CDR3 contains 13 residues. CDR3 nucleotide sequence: TGTGCCAGCAGCAAGACACTTACCTACGATCAGTGCTTC. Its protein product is CASSKTLTYDQCF.

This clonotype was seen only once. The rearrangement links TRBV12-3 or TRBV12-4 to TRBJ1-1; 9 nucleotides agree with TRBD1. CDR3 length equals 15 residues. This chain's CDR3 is CTTSYDRGRNTEAFF. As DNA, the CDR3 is TGTACCACCAGTTACGACAGGGGGAGAAACACTGAAGCTTTCTTT.

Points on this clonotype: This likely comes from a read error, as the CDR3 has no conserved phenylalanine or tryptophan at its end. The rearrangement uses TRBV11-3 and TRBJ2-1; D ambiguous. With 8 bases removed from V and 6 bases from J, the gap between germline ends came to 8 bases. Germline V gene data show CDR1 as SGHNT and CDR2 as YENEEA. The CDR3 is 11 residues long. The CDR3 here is CASSHSNEQFL. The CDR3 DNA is TGTGCCAGCTCTCATTCCAATGAGCAGTTCTTA.

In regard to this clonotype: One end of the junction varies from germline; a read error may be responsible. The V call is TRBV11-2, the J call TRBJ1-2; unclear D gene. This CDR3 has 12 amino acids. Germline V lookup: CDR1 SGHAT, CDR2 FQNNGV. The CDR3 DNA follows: TGTGTCAGCAGCTTAGGCAGCGTGGGCTACATCTTC. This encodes CVSSLGSVGYIF. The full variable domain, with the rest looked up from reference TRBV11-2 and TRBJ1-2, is EAGVAQSPRYKIIEKRQSVAFWCNPISGHATLYWYQQILGQGPKLLIQFQNNGVVDDSQLPKDRFSAERLKGVDSTLKIQPAKLEDSAVYLCVSSLGSVGYIFGSGTRLTVV.

The CDR3 loop reads CASSSDRIPYEQYF. The DNA of the CDR3 is TGTGCCAGCAGCAGTGACAGGATCCCCTACGAGCAGTACTTC. The chain employs TRBV2 and TRBJ2-7; D may be TRBD1 (6 bases). The CDR3 runs to 14 residues. V lost 6 bases and J 2 bases, leaving 14 bases between the germline ends. The germline V gene encodes CDR1 SNHLY and CDR2 FYNNEI.

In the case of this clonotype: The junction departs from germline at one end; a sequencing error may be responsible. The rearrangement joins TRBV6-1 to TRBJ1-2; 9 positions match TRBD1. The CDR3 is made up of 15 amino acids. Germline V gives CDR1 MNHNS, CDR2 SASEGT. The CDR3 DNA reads TGTGCCAGCAACCAAAACAGGGGGCACAGCTATGGCTACACATTC. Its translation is CASNQNRGHSYGYTF.

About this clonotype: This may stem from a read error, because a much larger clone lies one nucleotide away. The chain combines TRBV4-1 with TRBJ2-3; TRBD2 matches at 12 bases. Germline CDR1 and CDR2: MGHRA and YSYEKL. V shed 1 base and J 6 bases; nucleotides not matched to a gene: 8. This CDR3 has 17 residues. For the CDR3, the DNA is TGCGCCAGCAGCCAAGGACTAGCGGGAGCGCGCAGGGATACGCAGTATTTT. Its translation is CASSQGLAGARRDTQYF.